These 5 T cell receptor beta chains came from one sample sequenced in a study of beta chain features in type 1 diabetes. The authors reverse transcribed all of the isolated RNA, so sequencing captured expressed TCRB transcripts. Clones were sequenced by immunoSEQ multiplex PCR, and TCRdb holds only the in-frame ones, with some missing. This sample has a few hundred thousand clones, with approximately 9.9% found just once. Sequencing input: naive CD4+ T cells from blood. The receptors shown here come from a woman aged 25 to 45 in good health.

This clone has only a few counts. V is TRBV6-5 and J is TRBJ2-7; D is uncertain. V lost 0 bases and J 2 bases, leaving 8 bases between the germline ends. Germline CDR1 is MNHEY and CDR2 is SVGAGI. CDR3 length equals 14 residues. For the CDR3, the DNA is TGTGCCAGCAGTTACTCCCGCAGGACCTACGAGCAGTACTTC. Encoded protein: CASSYSRRTYEQYF.

This clone has more than one count but fewer than ten. This rearrangement joins TRBV5-1 to TRBJ1-2, with 8 nucleotides matching TRBD1. Trimming at V came to 0 bases and at J to 4 bases, leaving 2 bases not matched to a gene. Germline V gene data show CDR1 as SGHRS and CDR2 as YFSETQ. This CDR3 spans 14 amino acids. In DNA form, the CDR3 reads TGCGCCAGCAGCTTGGACACAGGGGGCTATGGCTACACCTTC. Translation gives CASSLDTGGYGYTF.

The gene calls are TRBV5-1 and TRBJ2-3; D is perhaps TRBD1 (6 bases). The CDR3 runs 15 residues. Trimming pared 0 bases from V and 2 bases from J, leaving 10 bases between. Germline lookup yields CDR1 SGHRS and CDR2 YFSETQ. Written as DNA, the CDR3 is TGCGCCAGCAGCTTGGGACAGGAAGACACAGATACGCAGTATTTT. This codes for CASSLGQEDTDTQYF.

The chain links TRBV18 to TRBJ1-1; D might be TRBD1 (6 bases). The germline V gene encodes CDR1 KGHSH and CDR2 LQKENI. Trimming removed 6 bases at V and 1 base at J, with 9 bases between. This CDR3 has 13 amino acids. This CDR3 reads CASSTGQNTEAFF. The CDR3 DNA is TGTGCCAGCTCGACAGGCCAGAACACTGAAGCTTTCTTT.

The J gene is TRBJ2-7, the V gene TRBV5-1; 9 nucleotides match TRBD2. This CDR3 has 13 residues. The V segment lost 5 bases and the J segment 4 bases; nucleotides outside the gene matches: 4. Per germline, CDR1 SGHRS and CDR2 YFSETQ. CDR3 sequence (DNA): TGCGCCAGCAGGGTAGCGGGAGAGTACGAGCAGTACTTC. Translation gives CASRVAGEYEQYF.